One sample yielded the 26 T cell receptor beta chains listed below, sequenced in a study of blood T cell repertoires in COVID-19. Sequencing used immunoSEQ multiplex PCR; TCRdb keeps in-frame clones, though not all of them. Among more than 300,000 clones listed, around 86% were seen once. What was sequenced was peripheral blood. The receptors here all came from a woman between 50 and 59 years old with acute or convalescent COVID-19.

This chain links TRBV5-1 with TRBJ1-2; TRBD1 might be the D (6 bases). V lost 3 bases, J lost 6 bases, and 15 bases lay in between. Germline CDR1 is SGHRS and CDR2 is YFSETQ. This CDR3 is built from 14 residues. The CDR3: CASSWTELGDGYTF. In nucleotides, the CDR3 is TGCGCCAGCAGCTGGACAGAACTAGGAGATGGCTACACCTTC.

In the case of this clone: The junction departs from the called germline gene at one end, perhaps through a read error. As DNA, the CDR3 is TGTGCCATCAGTGAGTGGGCAGGGTTTAGCAATGAGCAATTCTTC. Its translation is CAISEWAGFSNEQFF. This chain uses TRBV10-3 with TRBJ2-1; D might be TRBD1 (5 bases). CDR1 is ENHRY, CDR2 SYGVKD, per germline. The CDR3 runs to 15 residues.

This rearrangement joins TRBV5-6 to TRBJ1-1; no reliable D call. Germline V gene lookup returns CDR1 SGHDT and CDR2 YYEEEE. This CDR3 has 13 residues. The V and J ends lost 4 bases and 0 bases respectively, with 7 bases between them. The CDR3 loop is CASSIGVNTEAFF. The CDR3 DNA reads TGTGCCAGCAGCATCGGGGTGAACACTGAAGCTTTCTTT.

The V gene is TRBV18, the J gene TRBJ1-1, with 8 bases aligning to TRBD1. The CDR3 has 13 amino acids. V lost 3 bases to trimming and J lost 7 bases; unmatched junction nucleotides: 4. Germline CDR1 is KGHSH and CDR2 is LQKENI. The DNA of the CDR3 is TGTGCCAGCTCACCGCAGGGGGCAAGTGAAGCTTTCTTT. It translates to CASSPQGASEAFF.

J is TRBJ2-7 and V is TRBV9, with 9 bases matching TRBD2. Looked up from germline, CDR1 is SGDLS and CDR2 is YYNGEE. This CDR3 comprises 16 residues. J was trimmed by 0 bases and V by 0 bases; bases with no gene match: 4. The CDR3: CASSVGGSGSSYEQYF. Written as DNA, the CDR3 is TGTGCCAGCAGCGTAGGAGGTAGCGGGAGCTCCTACGAGCAGTACTTC.

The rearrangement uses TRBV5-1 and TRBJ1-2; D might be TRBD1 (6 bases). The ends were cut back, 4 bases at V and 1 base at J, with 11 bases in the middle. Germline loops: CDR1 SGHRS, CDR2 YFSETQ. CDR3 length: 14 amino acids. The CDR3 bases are TGCGCCAGCAGCCCTAGGGGGGGTAACTATGGCTACACCTTC. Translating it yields CASSPRGGNYGYTF. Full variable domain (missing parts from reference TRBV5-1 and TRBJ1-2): KAGVTQTPRYLIKTRGQQVTLSCSPISGHRSVSWYQQTPGQGLQFLFEYFSETQRNKGNFPGRFSGRQFSNSRSEMNVSTLELGDSALYLCASSPRGGNYGYTFGSGTRLTVV.

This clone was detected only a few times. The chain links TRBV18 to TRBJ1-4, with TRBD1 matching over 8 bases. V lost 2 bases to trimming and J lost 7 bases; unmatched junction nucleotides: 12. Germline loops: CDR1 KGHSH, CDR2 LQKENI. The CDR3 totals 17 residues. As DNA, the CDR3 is TGTGCCAGCTCACCAGACAGGGGAGGGAGACTTGGTGAAAAACTGTTTTTT. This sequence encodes CASSPDRGGRLGEKLFF.

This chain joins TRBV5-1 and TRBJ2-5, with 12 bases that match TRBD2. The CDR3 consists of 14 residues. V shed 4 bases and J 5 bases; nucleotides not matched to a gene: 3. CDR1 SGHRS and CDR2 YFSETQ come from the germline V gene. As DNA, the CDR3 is TGCGCCAGCAGCCTGACTAGCGGGAGCGAGACCCAGTACTTC. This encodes CASSLTSGSETQYF.

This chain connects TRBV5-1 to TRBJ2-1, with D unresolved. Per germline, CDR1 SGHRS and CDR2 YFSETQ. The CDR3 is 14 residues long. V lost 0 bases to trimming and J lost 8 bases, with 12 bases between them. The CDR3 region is CASSLALGQYEQFF. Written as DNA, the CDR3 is TGCGCCAGCAGCTTGGCGCTAGGCCAATATGAGCAGTTCTTC.

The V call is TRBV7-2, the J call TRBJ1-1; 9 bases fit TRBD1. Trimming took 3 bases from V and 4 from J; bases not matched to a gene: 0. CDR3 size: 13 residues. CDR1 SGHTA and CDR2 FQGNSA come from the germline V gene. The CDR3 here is CASSLTGGTEAFF. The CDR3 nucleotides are TGTGCCAGCAGCTTGACAGGGGGCACTGAAGCTTTCTTT.

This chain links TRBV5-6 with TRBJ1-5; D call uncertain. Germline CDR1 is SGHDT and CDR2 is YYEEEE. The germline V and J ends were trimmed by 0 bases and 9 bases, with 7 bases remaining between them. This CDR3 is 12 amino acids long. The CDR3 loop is CASSLGGLPQHF. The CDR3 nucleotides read TGTGCCAGCAGCTTGGGAGGCCTGCCCCAGCATTTT.

The chain's CDR3 is CATSDLNRGVNEQYF. The CDR3 DNA reads TGTGCCACCAGTGATTTGAACAGGGGGGTTAACGAGCAGTACTTC. The V call is TRBV24-1, the J call TRBJ2-7, with 8 nucleotides matching TRBD1. V dropped 0 bases and J dropped 5; count of bases not matched to a gene: 5. The CDR3 consists of 15 residues. Germline V gene lookup returns CDR1 KGHDR and CDR2 SFDVKD.

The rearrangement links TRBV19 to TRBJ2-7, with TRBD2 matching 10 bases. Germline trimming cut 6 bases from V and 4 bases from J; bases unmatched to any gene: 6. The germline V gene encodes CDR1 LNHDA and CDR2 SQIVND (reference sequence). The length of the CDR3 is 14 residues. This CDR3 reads CASSPGLASYEQYF. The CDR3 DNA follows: TGTGCCAGTAGCCCGGGACTAGCGAGTTACGAGCAGTACTTC.

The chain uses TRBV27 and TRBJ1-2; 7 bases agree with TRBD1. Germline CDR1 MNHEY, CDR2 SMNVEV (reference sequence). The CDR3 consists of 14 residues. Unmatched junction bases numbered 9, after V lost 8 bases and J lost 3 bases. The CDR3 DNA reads TGTGCCAGCCACGCACAGGGGCTGGACTATGGCTACACCTTC. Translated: CASHAQGLDYGYTF.

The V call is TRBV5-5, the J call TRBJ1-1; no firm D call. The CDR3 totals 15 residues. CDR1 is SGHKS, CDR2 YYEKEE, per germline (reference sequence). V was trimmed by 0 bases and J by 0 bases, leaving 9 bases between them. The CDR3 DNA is TGTGCCAGCAGCTTGGTAGAACAGATGAACACTGAAGCTTTCTTT. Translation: CASSLVEQMNTEAFF.

The DNA for the CDR3 is TGTGCCAGCCAGACACATCCCCTCTATGGCTACACCTTC. It translates to CASQTHPLYGYTF. This chain connects TRBV7-2 to TRBJ1-2; D not certain. Germline values: CDR1 SGHTA, CDR2 FQGNSA. Trimming removed 8 bases from V and 4 bases from J, with 14 bases in between. The CDR3 length is 13 residues.

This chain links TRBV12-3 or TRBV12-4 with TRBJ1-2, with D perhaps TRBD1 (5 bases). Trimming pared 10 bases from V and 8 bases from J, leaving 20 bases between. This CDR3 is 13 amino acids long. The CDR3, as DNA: TGTGCCAACGTACCGCCAGGGATAGAAGGCTACACCTTC. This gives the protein CANVPPGIEGYTF.

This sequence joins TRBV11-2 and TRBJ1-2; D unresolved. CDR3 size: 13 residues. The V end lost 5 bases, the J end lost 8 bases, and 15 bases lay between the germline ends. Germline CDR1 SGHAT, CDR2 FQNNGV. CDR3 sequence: CASSPYTRGGYTF. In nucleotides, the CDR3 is TGTGCCAGCAGCCCCTATACTCGAGGCGGCTACACCTTC.

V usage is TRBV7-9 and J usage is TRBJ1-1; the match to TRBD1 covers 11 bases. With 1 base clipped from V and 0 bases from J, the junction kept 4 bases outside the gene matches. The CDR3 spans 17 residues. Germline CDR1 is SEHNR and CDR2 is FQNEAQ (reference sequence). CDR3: CASSLGGTGGLNTEAFF. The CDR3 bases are TGTGCCAGCAGCTTAGGAGGGACAGGGGGTTTGAACACTGAAGCTTTCTTT.

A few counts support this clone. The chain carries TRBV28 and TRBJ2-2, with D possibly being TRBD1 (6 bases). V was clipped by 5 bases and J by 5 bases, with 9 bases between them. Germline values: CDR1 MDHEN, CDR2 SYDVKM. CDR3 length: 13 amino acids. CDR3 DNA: TGTGCCAGCAGTACACAGGGAACCGGGGAGCTGTTTTTT. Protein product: CASSTQGTGELFF.

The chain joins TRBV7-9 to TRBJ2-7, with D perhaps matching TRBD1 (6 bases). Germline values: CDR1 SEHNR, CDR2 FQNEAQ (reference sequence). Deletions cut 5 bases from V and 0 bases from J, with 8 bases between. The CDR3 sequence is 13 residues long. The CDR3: CASSGDTSYEQYF. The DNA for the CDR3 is TGTGCCAGCAGCGGGGACACCTCCTACGAGCAGTACTTC. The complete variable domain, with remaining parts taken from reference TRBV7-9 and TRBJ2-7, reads DTGVSQNPRHKITKRGQNVTFRCDPISEHNRLYWYRQTLGQGPEFLTYFQNEAQLEKSRLLSDRFSAERPKGSFSTLEIQRTEQGDSAMYLCASSGDTSYEQYFGPGTRLTVT.

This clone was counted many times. The CDR3 here is CASSAQGARYNEQFF. Here the CDR3 DNA reads TGTGCCAGCAGCGCACAGGGGGCGCGATACAATGAGCAGTTCTTC. The rearrangement links TRBV7-3 to TRBJ2-1, with 9 bases fitting TRBD1. V lost 5 bases to trimming and J lost 4 bases; unmatched junction nucleotides: 6. CDR1 and CDR2 (germline): SGHTA, FQGTGA. CDR3 length: 15 residues.

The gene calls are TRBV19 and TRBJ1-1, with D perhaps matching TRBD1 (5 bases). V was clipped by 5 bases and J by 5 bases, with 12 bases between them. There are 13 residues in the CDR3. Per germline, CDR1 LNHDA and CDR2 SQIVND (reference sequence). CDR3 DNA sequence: TGTGCCAGTAGTCGGGGGGGGAGGACTGAAGCTTTCTTT. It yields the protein CASSRGGRTEAFF.

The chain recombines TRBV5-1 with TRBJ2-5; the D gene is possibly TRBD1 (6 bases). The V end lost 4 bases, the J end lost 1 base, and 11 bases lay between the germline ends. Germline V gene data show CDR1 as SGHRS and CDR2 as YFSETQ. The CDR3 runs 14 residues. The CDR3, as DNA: TGCGCCAGCAGCGGGGGACAACTCCAAGAGACCCAGTACTTC. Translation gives CASSGGQLQETQYF.

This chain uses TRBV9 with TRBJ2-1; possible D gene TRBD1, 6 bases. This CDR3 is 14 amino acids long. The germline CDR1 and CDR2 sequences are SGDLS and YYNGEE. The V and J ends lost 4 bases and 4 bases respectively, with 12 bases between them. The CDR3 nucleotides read TGTGCCAGCAGCCCTGACGGACAGTACAATGAGCAGTTCTTC. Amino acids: CASSPDGQYNEQFF.

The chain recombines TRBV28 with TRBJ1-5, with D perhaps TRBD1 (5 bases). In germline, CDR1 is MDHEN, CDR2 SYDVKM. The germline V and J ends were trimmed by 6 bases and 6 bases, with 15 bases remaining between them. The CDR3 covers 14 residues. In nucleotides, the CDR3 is TGTGCCAGCAGCTTGGGACTCATGGGTCAGCCCCAGCATTTT. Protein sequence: CASSLGLMGQPQHF.